These 30 T cell receptor beta chains share one sample of origin, sequenced in a study of cytomegalovirus exposure and HLA in healthy donors. Researchers ran the PCR with 60 Vbeta and 13 Jbeta primers. Profiling relied on immunoSEQ multiplex PCR, and the TCRdb table lists in-frame clones only, not all of them. The profile shows about 160,000 clones, roughly 80% of them singletons. The sequenced sample consisted of PBMCs. The receptors stem from a male donor in good health and CMV-seronegative.

In its sample, this clone was seen a few times. V is TRBV10-3 and J is TRBJ2-7; D perhaps matches TRBD1 (6 bases). CDR3 length equals 14 residues. The V end lost 3 bases, the J end lost 6 bases, and 15 bases lay between the germline ends. Germline assignment: CDR1 ENHRY and CDR2 SYGVKD. Here the CDR3 reads CAISDATTGPEQYF. In DNA, the CDR3 is TGTGCCATCAGTGACGCCACAACAGGGCCCGAGCAGTACTTC.

V gene TRBV28 combines with J gene TRBJ1-3; no firm D call. CDR1 is MDHEN, CDR2 SYDVKM, per germline. This CDR3 region has 16 residues. V was cut by 8 bases and J by 0 bases, with 17 bases left in between. CDR3 loop: CASPPPGGYSGNTIYF. The DNA for the CDR3 is TGTGCCAGCCCCCCCCCAGGAGGCTACTCTGGAAACACCATATATTTT.

This clone has just one count. The rearrangement joins TRBV10-3 to TRBJ2-3, with 7 bases identical to TRBD1. The CDR3 spans 13 residues. The V gene end was trimmed by 7 bases and the J gene end by 5 bases; junction bases not matched to a gene: 6. The germline CDR1 and CDR2 sequences are ENHRY and SYGVKD. The DNA for the CDR3 is TGTGCCATCATGAGAGGGGGCGAAGATACGCAGTATTTT. This sequence encodes CAIMRGGEDTQYF.

For the CDR3, the DNA is TGTGCCAGCAGCGTAGAGGGAGGGGTAGATGAGCAGTTCTTC. Encoded protein: CASSVEGGVDEQFF. The rearrangement links TRBV9 to TRBJ2-1, with 7 nucleotides matching TRBD2. The CDR3 runs 14 residues. The V segment lost 0 bases and the J segment 8 bases; nucleotides outside the gene matches: 5. Germline CDR1 reads SGDLS; CDR2 reads YYNGEE.

This sequence joins TRBV5-1 and TRBJ2-7; 8 bases align to TRBD1. The germline V gene encodes CDR1 SGHRS and CDR2 YFSETQ. J gave up 4 bases and V 3 bases, and 6 bases lay outside the gene matches. CDR3 length: 14 residues. This CDR3 is CASSYGQGTYEQYF. The CDR3 DNA sequence: TGCGCCAGCAGCTACGGACAGGGCACGTACGAGCAGTACTTC. Variable domain in full (rest from reference TRBV5-1 and TRBJ2-7): KAGVTQTPRYLIKTRGQQVTLSCSPISGHRSVSWYQQTPGQGLQFLFEYFSETQRNKGNFPGRFSGRQFSNSRSEMNVSTLELGDSALYLCASSYGQGTYEQYFGPGTRLTVT.

The CDR3 loop reads CASSPGLAVQETQYF. In DNA, the CDR3 is TGTGCCAGCAGCCCAGGACTAGCGGTCCAAGAGACCCAGTACTTC. The chain carries TRBV7-7 and TRBJ2-5; TRBD2 matches at 10 bases. The germline V gene has CDR1 SSHAT and CDR2 FNYEAQ (reference sequence). After removal of 5 bases from V and 1 base from J, the junction contained 4 bases not matched to a gene. This CDR3 spans 15 amino acids.

As concerns this clone: Different DNA sequences within this sample yield the same CDR3. CDR3 bases: TGCGCCAGCAGCCTGGGGGGCATGAACACTGAAGCTTTCTTT. It is translated as CASSLGGMNTEAFF. The J gene is TRBJ1-1, the V gene TRBV5-1; a possible D gene is TRBD1 (6 bases). The CDR3 has 14 amino acids. Germline assignment: CDR1 SGHRS and CDR2 YFSETQ. V was clipped by 4 bases and J by 0 bases, with 10 bases between them.

The chain is built from TRBV11-2 and TRBJ2-5; 7 bases are a match to TRBD2. V shed 0 bases and J 5 bases; nucleotides not matched to a gene: 6. CDR1 and CDR2 (germline): SGHAT, FQNNGV. This CDR3 spans 15 amino acids. The CDR3 loop reads CASSLDRGVGETQYF. Here the CDR3 DNA reads TGTGCCAGCAGCTTAGATCGGGGGGTCGGGGAGACCCAGTACTTC.

CDR3 DNA sequence: TGTGCCAGCAGTGAAGGGTCCAGGGCTGGAGAAAAACTGTTTTTT. Protein sequence: CASSEGSRAGEKLFF. V gene TRBV2 combines with J gene TRBJ1-4; D is perhaps TRBD1 (5 bases). CDR3 length equals 15 residues. Germline values: CDR1 SNHLY, CDR2 FYNNEI. V shed 1 base and J shed 8 bases, with 14 bases lying between them. The whole variable domain, remainder taken from reference TRBV2 and TRBJ1-4, is EPEVTQTPSHQVTQMGQEVILRCVPISNHLYFYWYRQILGQKVEFLVSFYNNEISEKSEIFDDQFSVERPDGSNFTLKIRSTKLEDSAMYFCASSEGSRAGEKLFFGSGTQLSVL.

V and J are TRBV11-2 and TRBJ2-1, with TRBD1 identical over 7 bases. The CDR3 consists of 14 residues. Germline V gene lookup returns CDR1 SGHAT and CDR2 FQNNGV. J lost 4 bases, V lost 1 base, and 1 base had no gene match. CDR3 sequence (DNA): TGTGCCAGCAGCTTAGTACAGGGGTACAATGAGCAGTTCTTC. It is translated as CASSLVQGYNEQFF.

This chain links TRBV27 with TRBJ2-1, with 9 bases lining up with TRBD1. This CDR3 contains 15 residues. Germline V CDR1 and CDR2: MNHEY, SMNVEV (reference sequence). V gave up 5 bases and J gave up 8 bases; unmatched junction bases: 10. The CDR3 reads CASSLGTGRAYEQFF. The CDR3 DNA follows: TGTGCCAGCAGTCTCGGGACAGGGAGGGCCTATGAGCAGTTCTTC.

The chain combines TRBV5-1 with TRBJ1-2; 11 nucleotides line up with TRBD1. CDR1 and CDR2 from the germline V gene are SGHRS and YFSETQ. There are 16 residues in the CDR3. With V trimmed by 7 bases and J by 0 bases, 8 bases remained unmatched. CDR3: CASGTGQGVPNYGYTF. The CDR3 nucleotides read TGCGCCAGCGGCACGGGACAGGGGGTCCCTAACTATGGCTACACCTTC.

This clone came up once. J is TRBJ1-1 and V is TRBV14; D remains ambiguous. Germline CDR1 reads SGHDN; CDR2 reads FVKESK. V was cut by 1 base and J by 1 base, with 7 bases left in between. The CDR3 contains 14 residues. The CDR3, as DNA: TGTGCCAGCAGCCAAGTAGCGGGGAACACTGAAGCTTTCTTT. Protein product: CASSQVAGNTEAFF. Full variable domain (missing parts from reference TRBV14 and TRBJ1-1): EAGVTQFPSHSVIEKGQTVTLRCDPISGHDNLYWYRRVMGKEIKFLLHFVKESKQDESGMPNNRFLAERTGGTYSTLKVQPAELEDSGVYFCASSQVAGNTEAFFGQGTRLTVV.

The J gene is TRBJ2-1, the V gene TRBV6-5; no firm D call. The CDR3 spans 14 residues. Looked up from germline, CDR1 is MNHEY and CDR2 is SVGAGI. V was shortened by 0 bases and J by 10 bases, with 13 bases between the two germline ends. CDR3 loop: CASSYSSWATEQFF. The CDR3 DNA follows: TGTGCCAGCAGTTACTCGAGTTGGGCCACCGAGCAGTTCTTC.

The chain recombines TRBV7-9 with TRBJ2-3; 7 bases line up with TRBD1. The V and J ends lost 2 bases and 0 bases, in that order; junction bases with no gene match: 5. CDR1 is SEHNR, CDR2 FQNEAQ, per germline (reference sequence). The CDR3 consists of 16 residues. CDR3 protein: CASSLPGGYSTDTQYF. DNA of the CDR3: TGTGCCAGCAGCTTACCAGGGGGATATAGCACAGATACGCAGTATTTT.

This clone was detected a few times. The rearrangement links TRBV25-1 to TRBJ2-5; possible D gene TRBD1, 6 bases. The CDR3 consists of 14 residues. Germline V gives CDR1 MGHDK, CDR2 SYGVNS. V dropped 5 bases and J dropped 2 bases, with 12 bases sitting between them. The CDR3 bases are TGTGCCAGCAGTCTACACAGGGAGCAAGAGACCCAGTACTTC. This sequence encodes CASSLHREQETQYF.

The chain carries TRBV7-8 and TRBJ2-7; 16 bases are shared with TRBD2. CDR3 length equals 16 residues. V gave up 5 bases and J gave up 6 bases; unmatched junction bases: 7. CDR1 and CDR2 (germline): SGHVS, FQNEAQ. Here the CDR3 reads CASSGGTSGGGLEQYF. The CDR3 region has the DNA TGTGCCAGCAGCGGGGGGACTAGCGGGGGGGGCCTCGAGCAGTACTTC.

V and J are TRBV6-1 and TRBJ2-7; a weak D match, TRBD1 (5 bases). V shed 5 bases and J shed 0 bases, with 14 bases lying between them. Germline values: CDR1 MNHNS, CDR2 SASEGT. The CDR3 contains 15 residues. This CDR3 reads CASSFSQGFSYEQYF. CDR3 sequence (DNA): TGTGCCAGCAGTTTTTCCCAGGGATTCTCCTACGAGCAGTACTTC.

This clone appeared a single time. V gene TRBV11-3 combines with J gene TRBJ2-5, with D tentatively TRBD1 (6 bases). This CDR3 contains 14 residues. CDR1 is SGHNT and CDR2 is YENEEA in the germline V gene. The V gene lost 1 base and the J gene lost 6 bases, with 12 bases spanning the gap. This CDR3 reads CASSLGPGAKTQYF. CDR3 bases: TGTGCCAGCAGCTTAGGCCCAGGGGCAAAGACCCAGTACTTC.

The rearrangement links TRBV27 to TRBJ1-2; TRBD1 agrees at 9 bases. Trimming at V came to 2 bases and at J to 7 bases, leaving 8 bases not matched to a gene. The CDR3 loop spans 15 amino acids. From germline, CDR1 is MNHEY and CDR2 SMNVEV (reference sequence). The CDR3 region has the DNA TGTGCCAGCAGTTTAGGGACAGGGCTGACTTTTGGCTACACCTTC. Amino acid sequence: CASSLGTGLTFGYTF.

The gene calls are TRBV18 and TRBJ2-1; 15 bases are a match to TRBD2. Germline CDR1 reads KGHSH; CDR2 reads LQKENI. CDR3 size: 14 residues. The V segment lost 8 bases and the J segment 8 bases; nucleotides outside the gene matches: 4. CDR3 loop: CASRTSGGADEQFF. In nucleotides, the CDR3 is TGTGCCAGCCGGACTAGCGGGGGGGCGGATGAGCAGTTCTTC.

The V call is TRBV27, the J call TRBJ1-2; 7 bases are shared with TRBD1. V gave up 5 bases and J gave up 5 bases; unmatched junction bases: 5. Germline V gene lookup returns CDR1 MNHEY and CDR2 SMNVEV (reference sequence). This CDR3 comprises 13 residues. The CDR3: CASSTDRVYGYTF. CDR3 DNA sequence: TGTGCCAGCAGTACCGACAGGGTTTATGGCTACACCTTC.

Concerning this clone: A junction end diverges from the germline sequence, so it may reflect a read error. The gene calls are TRBV5-1 and TRBJ2-5; perhaps TRBD2 as D (5 bases). CDR3 length equals 13 residues. Germline CDR1 is SGHRS and CDR2 is YFSETQ. CDR3 protein: CASREAVREAQYF. The CDR3 DNA follows: TGCGCCAGCAGGGAGGCGGTAAGAGAGGCCCAGTACTTC.

This clone was found once. The rearrangement links TRBV11-2 to TRBJ1-1, with 9 bases fitting TRBD1. The germline gives CDR1 SGHAT, CDR2 FQNNGV. V trimming: 2 bases; J trimming: 4 bases; junction bases outside the gene matches: 5. The CDR3 has 15 residues. The CDR3 here is CASSLTRDRATEAFF. The CDR3, as DNA: TGTGCCAGCAGCTTAACTCGGGACAGGGCCACTGAAGCTTTCTTT. Together with reference TRBV11-2 and TRBJ1-1, the CDR3 gives the full variable domain: EAGVAQSPRYKIIEKRQSVAFWCNPISGHATLYWYQQILGQGPKLLIQFQNNGVVDDSQLPKDRFSAERLKGVDSTLKIQPAKLEDSAVYLCASSLTRDRATEAFFGQGTRLTVV.

The genes are TRBV21-1 and TRBJ2-7; the D call of TRBD2 is as the table states it, not checked on the DNA. TRBV21-1 is labeled a pseudogene. The CDR3 contains 13 residues. CDR3 residues: CASSIFGNYEQYF. The CDR3 region has the DNA TGTGCCAGCAGCATATTCGGGAACTACGAGCAGTACTTC.

The chain combines TRBV2 with TRBJ2-2, with 12 bases that match TRBD2. J gave up 2 bases and V 11 bases, and 3 bases lay outside the gene matches. The CDR3 has 14 residues. Looked up from germline, CDR1 is SNHLY and CDR2 is FYNNEI. In DNA, the CDR3 is TGTGCCTCCGGACTAGCGGGAAACACCGGGGAGCTGTTTTTT. It codes for CASGLAGNTGELFF.

This clone was detected a few times. The chain joins TRBV6-1 to TRBJ1-2; 7 nucleotides line up with TRBD1. In germline, CDR1 is MNHNS, CDR2 SASEGT. Unmatched junction bases numbered 3, after V lost 6 bases and J lost 2 bases. The length of the CDR3 is 13 residues. The CDR3 sequence is CASSPTGNYGYTF. The CDR3 coding sequence is TGTGCCAGCAGCCCGACAGGGAACTATGGCTACACCTTC.

This chain joins TRBV27 and TRBJ1-2, with TRBD1 identical over 7 bases. CDR1 is MNHEY and CDR2 is SMNVEV in the germline V gene (reference sequence). CDR3 length equals 13 residues. The V gene end was trimmed by 3 bases and the J gene end by 6 bases; junction bases not matched to a gene: 4. CDR3 residues: CASSFRDRDGYTF. CDR3 in DNA: TGTGCCAGCAGTTTCCGGGACAGAGATGGCTACACCTTC.

Only one count was recorded for this clone. J is TRBJ2-5 and V is TRBV5-1, with TRBD2 matching 7 bases. The CDR3 is made up of 16 amino acids. Trimming cost V 4 bases and J 2 bases; bases outside gene matches: 11. CDR1 is SGHRS, CDR2 YFSETQ, per germline. CDR3 bases: TGCGCCAGCAGCATCTTCAGCGCGGGAGTTCAAGAGACCCAGTACTTC. Translation gives CASSIFSAGVQETQYF.

This clone was seen just once. The rearrangement links TRBV6-5 to TRBJ2-2; TRBD1 matches at 7 bases. Germline V gene sequence: CDR1 MNHEY, CDR2 SVGAGI. This CDR3 comprises 15 residues. The ends lost 1 base at V and 4 bases at J; junction bases unmatched: 3. The CDR3 spells CASSYLTGSTGELFF. CDR3 coding DNA: TGTGCCAGCAGTTACTTGACAGGGAGCACCGGGGAGCTGTTTTTT.